Following are 8 T cell receptor beta chains from one sample sequenced in a study of tumor-infiltrating lymphocytes in primary liver carcinoma. Co-extracted RNA and DNA came from approximately 20-30 mg of unsorted bulk tissue. Total RNA (approximately 500 ng) served as template for TCR beta cDNA synthesis primed by a constant-region primer. Three nested multiplex PCR rounds, a slightly modified ARM-PCR method, built the TCR beta libraries. TRBV1-TRBV30 forward primers paired with a C-beta reverse primer were used in the first two PCR rounds, which ran around 10 cycles each. TCRdb redid the calling of the multiplex PCR reads with MiXCR, one entry per CDR3 protein. The data hold 84,000 or so distinct CDR3 sequences, with around 70% observed a single time. Sequenced material: liver tumor tissue from sampling region 1. The subset was: tumor region T1, superior pole. These TCRs come from a man aged 35 to 55 with primary liver carcinoma and hepatitis B virus infection.

The table lists this clonotype with a few counts. Germline and junction disagree at one end, which may indicate a read error. This chain's CDR3 is CASTVEASTGDLFF. The CDR3 DNA reads TGTGCCAGCACCGTTGAAGCAAGCACCGGGGATCTGTTTTTT. V is TRBV12-3 or TRBV12-4 and J is TRBJ2-2; tentatively, D is TRBD2 (5 bases). The CDR3 totals 14 residues.

Concerning this clonotype: The CDR3 does not end in the conserved phenylalanine or tryptophan, so this is likely a read error. This chain links TRBV11-2 with TRBJ2-1; D is tentatively TRBD1 or TRBD2 (5 bases each). CDR3 length: 22 amino acids. Germline CDR1 reads SGHAT; CDR2 reads FQNNGV. DNA of the CDR3: TGTACCAGCTGCCTCTCCTACCGGGGTCCCGTGAAACAGGTTCGCTCCTACAATGAGCAGTTCTCC. Translation: CTSCLSYRGPVKQVRSYNEQFS.

Of note for this clonotype: A junction boundary mismatches the germline segment, possibly from a read error. This chain links TRBV12-3 or TRBV12-4 with TRBJ2-7; D remains unclear. The CDR3 is 14 amino acids. The CDR3 sequence is CASSPHSLSYEHYF. The CDR3 nucleotides read TGTGCCAGCAGTCCCCACAGCTTATCCTACGAGCACTACTTC.

Points on this clonotype: The conserved final phenylalanine or tryptophan is absent from the CDR3, which likely points to a read error. The chain links TRBV28 to TRBJ1-5; TRBD1 matches 9 bases. CDR3 length equals 15 residues. V was clipped by 2 bases and J by 6 bases; unmatched bases: 5. Germline lookup yields CDR1 MDHEN and CDR2 SYDVKM. The CDR3 DNA reads as TGTGCCAGCAGTTTACGGTACAGGGGGCCTCAGCCCCAGCATTCT. This sequence encodes CASSLRYRGPQPQHS.

Regarding this clonotype: In this CDR3 the conserved last residue, phenylalanine or tryptophan, is missing, so a read error is likely. V is TRBV24-1 and J is TRBJ1-1; no definite D call. CDR1 and CDR2 (germline): KGHDR, SFDVKD. CDR3 length: 13 residues. V lost 3 bases and J 1 base, leaving 5 bases between the germline ends. This chain's CDR3 is CATSDSQNTEAFC. The CDR3 DNA reads as TGTGCCACCAGTGATAGTCAGAACACTGAAGCTTTCTGT.

This clonotype was observed many times. The chain combines TRBV6-6 with TRBJ2-7; possibly TRBD2 for D (6 bases). V lost 2 bases, J lost 1 base, and 12 bases lay in between. Per the germline V gene, CDR1 is MNHNY and CDR2 is SVGAGI (reference sequence). This CDR3 has 15 amino acids. CDR3 nucleotide sequence: TGTGCCAGCAGTTACCTCGGTGGGGGGTCCTACGAGCAGTACTTC. Translated: CASSYLGGGSYEQYF.

Concerning this clonotype: Sequence at one end of the junction differs from germline and may be a read error. This rearrangement joins TRBV29-1 to TRBJ2-7; tentatively, D is TRBD1 or TRBD2 (5 bases each). Germline V lookup: CDR1 SQVTM, CDR2 ANQGSEA. This CDR3 has 14 residues. The CDR3 DNA sequence: TGCAACGTTGAGGGGAGCGGAAGGTTGGGCGAGCAGTACTTC. Its translation is CNVEGSGRLGEQYF.

This clonotype has just a few counts. A read error may be the cause here, since a much bigger clone is one base away. This chain joins TRBV7-9 and TRBJ2-5; perhaps TRBD2 as D (5 bases). CDR3 length: 14 amino acids. Germline V gene lookup returns CDR1 SEHNR and CDR2 FQNEAQ (reference sequence). The chain's CDR3 is CTSSPRAGQETQYF. CDR3 coding DNA: TGTACCAGCAGCCCGAGGGCCGGTCAAGAGACCCAGTACTTC.